This T cell receptor beta chain was captured in a study of T cells in Graves' hyperthyroidism and ophthalmopathy. Amplification targeted TCR beta CDR3 regions from RNA transcripts. RT-PCR in the first round (using the HTBI primer set) targeted the TCR CDR3. TCRdb itself ran the multiplex PCR reads through MiXCR, one entry per CDR3 protein. The sample carries some 270,000 distinct CDR3 sequences, almost 25% recorded once. Individuals with ophthalmopathy presented a Clinical Activity Score of at least 3, a NOSPECS grade of at least 4 and a duration under 3 months. Deletions cut 4 bases from V and 1 base from J, with 8 bases between. Per the germline V gene, CDR1 is SGHRS and CDR2 is YFSETQ. The CDR3 has 13 residues.

The source material was blood. The origin of this receptor is a woman between 40 and 55 years old with Graves' ophthalmopathy. The chain uses TRBV5-1 and TRBJ1-1, with no clear D. The CDR3 protein is CASSVEPNTEAFF. The CDR3 DNA reads as TGCGCCAGCAGCGTGGAGCCGAACACTGAAGCTTTCTTT.